A single T cell receptor beta chain is shown here with its context. This entry is derived from a study of blood T cell repertoires in COVID-19. For the study at large: Specimens from acute and convalescent COVID-19 originated in the United States, Italy and Spain. Sources were T cells, B-cell-depleted T cells, or PBMCs; the material itself was cDNA or gDNA.

In terms of age and location, participants ranged from roughly 18 to 100 years and lived in about two dozen US areas. TCRdb's copy holds only in-frame clones and misses some; the assay was immunoSEQ multiplex PCR. The sample contains about 160,000 clones, around 83% of which appear only once. The CDR3 is made up of 19 amino acids. V shed 0 bases and J shed 6 bases, with 23 bases lying between them. Germline V CDR1 and CDR2: MGHRA, YSYEKL. The chain employs TRBV4-1 and TRBJ1-4; possibly TRBD1 for D (5 bases). The TCR originated in a woman between 45 and 60 years old in a cohort exposed to, infected with or recovered from COVID-19 (not recorded which). Sequenced input: PBMCs or T cells enriched from blood (not recorded which). The CDR3 coding sequence is TGCGCCAGCAGCCAAGATCGGGGACCGGGACTGGGGGTGGATGAAAAACTGTTTTTT. Its translation is CASSQDRGPGLGVDEKLFF.